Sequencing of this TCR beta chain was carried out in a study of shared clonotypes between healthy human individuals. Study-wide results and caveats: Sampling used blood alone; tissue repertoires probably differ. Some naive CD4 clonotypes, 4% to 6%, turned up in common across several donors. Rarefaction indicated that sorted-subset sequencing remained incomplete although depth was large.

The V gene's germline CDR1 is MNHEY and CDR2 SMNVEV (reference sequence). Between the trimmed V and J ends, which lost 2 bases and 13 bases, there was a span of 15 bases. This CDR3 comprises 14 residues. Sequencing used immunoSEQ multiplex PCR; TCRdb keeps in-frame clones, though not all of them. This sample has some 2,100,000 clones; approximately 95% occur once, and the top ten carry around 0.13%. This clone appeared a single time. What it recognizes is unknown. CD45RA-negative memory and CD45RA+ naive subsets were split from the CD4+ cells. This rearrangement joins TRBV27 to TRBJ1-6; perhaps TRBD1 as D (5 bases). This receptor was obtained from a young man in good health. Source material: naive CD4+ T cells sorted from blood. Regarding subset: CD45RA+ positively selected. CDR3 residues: CASSLNGQMSPLHF. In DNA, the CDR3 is TGTGCCAGCAGTTTAAACGGACAAATGTCTCCCCTCCACTTT.